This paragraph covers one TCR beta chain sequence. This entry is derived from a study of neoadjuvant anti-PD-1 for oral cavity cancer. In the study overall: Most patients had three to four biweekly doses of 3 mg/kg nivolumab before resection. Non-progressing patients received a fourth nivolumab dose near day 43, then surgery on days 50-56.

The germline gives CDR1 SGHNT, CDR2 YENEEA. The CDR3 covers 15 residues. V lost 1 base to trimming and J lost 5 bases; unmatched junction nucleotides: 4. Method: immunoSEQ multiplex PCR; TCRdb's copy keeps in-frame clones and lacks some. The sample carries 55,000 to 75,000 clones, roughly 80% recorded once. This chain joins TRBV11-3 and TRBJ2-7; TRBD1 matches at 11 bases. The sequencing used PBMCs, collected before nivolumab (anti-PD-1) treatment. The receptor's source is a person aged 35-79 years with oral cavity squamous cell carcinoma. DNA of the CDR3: TGTGCCAGCAGCTTAGGGGACAGGGGGGTGGACGAGCAGTACTTC. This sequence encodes CASSLGDRGVDEQYF.